What follows are 27 T cell receptor beta chains derived from one specimen sequenced in a study of OX40 agonist ivuxolimab in advanced cancers. This table comes from immunoSEQ multiplex PCR, and its TCRdb copy is limited to in-frame clones, with some not included. The data hold 100,000 or so clones, with roughly 90% observed a single time. The sequencing here drew on CD4+ or CD8+ T cells sorted from blood, taken in a trial of the OX40 agonist ivuxolimab. The receptor set was obtained from an adult with an advanced solid tumor such as melanoma, head and neck, liver or kidney cancer.

The gene calls are TRBV5-1 and TRBJ1-4; 10 nucleotides agree with TRBD1. Germline CDR1 is SGHRS and CDR2 is YFSETQ. This CDR3 region has 16 residues. V gave up 8 bases and J gave up 8 bases; unmatched junction bases: 15. The DNA for the CDR3 is TGCGCCAGTCGACTAGGGACCGGGACAGGGGTGGAAAAACTGTTTTTT. Translating gives CASRLGTGTGVEKLFF. The whole variable domain, filled in from reference TRBV5-1 and TRBJ1-4, reads KAGVTQTPRYLIKTRGQQVTLSCSPISGHRSVSWYQQTPGQGLQFLFEYFSETQRNKGNFPGRFSGRQFSNSRSEMNVSTLELGDSALYLCASRLGTGTGVEKLFFGSGTQLSVL.

The rearrangement links TRBV5-8 to TRBJ1-1; D uncertain. The CDR3 totals 12 residues. The germline V gene encodes CDR1 SGHTS and CDR2 YDEGEE. Trimming removed 3 bases from V and 6 bases from J, with 9 bases in between. For the CDR3, the DNA is TGTGCCAGCAGCTCGACGAAGTCTGAAGCTTTCTTT. This encodes CASSSTKSEAFF. The whole variable domain, remainder taken from reference TRBV5-8 and TRBJ1-1, is EAGVTQSPTHLIKTRGQQATLRCSPISGHTSVYWYQQALGLGLQFLLWYDEGEERNRGNFPPRFSGRQFPNYSSELNVNALELEDSALYLCASSSTKSEAFFGQGTRLTVV.

The gene calls are TRBV2 and TRBJ2-3, with TRBD2 as a possible D gene (5 bases). V was trimmed by 5 bases and J by 2 bases, leaving 11 bases between them. The germline V gene has CDR1 SNHLY and CDR2 FYNNEI. The CDR3 contains 14 residues. CDR3 in DNA: TGTGCCAGCAGTAGGAGGCCTAACACAGATACGCAGTATTTT. This gives the protein CASSRRPNTDTQYF.

The chain links TRBV7-9 to TRBJ2-5, with TRBD2 identical over 11 bases. CDR3 length equals 14 residues. The V and J ends lost 11 bases and 4 bases, in that order; junction bases with no gene match: 9. Germline CDR1 reads SEHNR; CDR2 reads FQNEAQ (reference sequence). In DNA, the CDR3 is TGTGCCGCCACTAGCGGGGGAATTAGAGAGACCCAGTACTTC. It is translated as CAATSGGIRETQYF.

This clone was recorded once. The gene calls are TRBV15 and TRBJ2-1; the D is unclear. The germline V gene has CDR1 LNHNV and CDR2 YYDKDF (reference sequence). The CDR3 runs to 12 residues. V shed 2 bases and J shed 3 bases, with 2 bases lying between them. CDR3 in amino acids: CATSRFYNEQFF. The CDR3 DNA sequence: TGTGCCACCAGCAGATTCTACAATGAGCAGTTCTTC.

This sequence joins TRBV11-2 and TRBJ2-7; 12 bases align to TRBD2. TRBJ2-1 explains the end of the DNA better; the J call may be wrong. Germline V gives CDR1 SGHAT, CDR2 FQNNGV. The CDR3 spans 19 residues. The CDR3 DNA follows: TGTGCCAGCAGCGCCGGGACAGGGGCTGGGACTAGCGGGCGCAATGAGCAGTTCTTC. Encoded protein: CASSAGTGAGTSGRNEQFF.

The chain is built from TRBV29-1 and TRBJ2-7, with TRBD1 matching over 10 bases. The CDR3 is made up of 14 amino acids. Germline V gene sequence: CDR1 SQVTM, CDR2 ANQGSEA. V gave up 4 bases and J gave up 6 bases; unmatched junction bases: 9. CDR3 coding DNA: TGCAGCGTTGGGGTAACCGGGACAGGGGTCGAGCAGTACTTC. Protein sequence: CSVGVTGTGVEQYF.

The rearrangement joins TRBV6-5 to TRBJ1-2; the D gene is possibly TRBD1 (5 bases). CDR1 and CDR2 from the germline V gene are MNHEY and SVGAGI. V gave up 6 bases and J gave up 2 bases, with 10 bases separating them. The CDR3 covers 13 residues. CDR3 amino acids: CASSPDSNYGYTF. The CDR3 bases are TGTGCCAGCAGCCCTGACAGCAACTATGGCTACACCTTC.

J is TRBJ2-3 and V is TRBV7-6; D is unresolved. Deletions cut 3 bases from V and 0 bases from J, with 10 bases between. This CDR3 region has 15 residues. The germline V gene has CDR1 SGHVS and CDR2 FNYEAQ. CDR3 DNA sequence: TGTGCCAGCAGCTTGGGTTTCGCTAGCACAGATACGCAGTATTTT. Amino acids: CASSLGFASTDTQYF.

The chain couples TRBV6-1 to TRBJ1-1; tentatively, D is TRBD1 (6 bases). V lost 4 bases, J lost 6 bases, and 21 bases lay in between. Germline V gives CDR1 MNHNS, CDR2 SASEGT. This CDR3 is built from 16 residues. For the CDR3, the DNA is TGTGCCAGCAGTGTCAGACAGGCCCCGTTAGGACCTGAAGCTTTCTTT. This sequence encodes CASSVRQAPLGPEAFF.

This chain joins TRBV19 and TRBJ2-6, with D uncertain. The CDR3 is made up of 16 amino acids. Germline V CDR1 and CDR2: LNHDA, SQIVND (reference sequence). V lost 7 bases, J lost 4 bases, and 17 bases lay in between. CDR3 region: CASTISHGRGANVLTF. CDR3 DNA sequence: TGTGCCAGTACCATCTCACACGGGCGGGGGGCCAACGTCCTGACTTTC.

The V gene is TRBV28, the J gene TRBJ1-5; D possibly corresponds to TRBD1 (5 bases). In germline, CDR1 is MDHEN, CDR2 SYDVKM. This CDR3 contains 13 residues. V lost 3 bases to trimming and J lost 9 bases, with 12 bases between them. In DNA, the CDR3 is TGTGCCAGCAGTTTTACGGTCCAGGGGCCCCAGCATTTT. Translating gives CASSFTVQGPQHF.

The chain recombines TRBV6-1 with TRBJ1-1; 7 positions match TRBD1. The CDR3 runs 13 residues. The trim removed 3 bases at V and 11 bases at J, leaving 9 bases unmatched. CDR1 is MNHNS, CDR2 SASEGT, per germline. In DNA, the CDR3 is TGTGCCAGCAGTGACGGCTTACAGGGGCTGGCTTTCTTT. This codes for CASSDGLQGLAFF.

This chain connects TRBV30 to TRBJ1-4, with 9 bases lining up with TRBD1. The CDR3 covers 13 residues. The germline V gene has CDR1 GTSNPN and CDR2 SVGIG (reference sequence). The ends lost 5 bases at V and 4 bases at J; junction bases unmatched: 2. CDR3 amino acids: CAWGQGLNEKLFF. The CDR3 bases are TGTGCCTGGGGACAGGGGCTTAATGAAAAACTGTTTTTT.

This clone was detected only a few times. The chain recombines TRBV11-2 with TRBJ1-1, with TRBD1 matching over 7 bases. The CDR3 is made up of 15 amino acids. The J segment lost 2 bases and the V segment lost 5 bases, leaving 8 bases of the junction unmatched. Germline V lookup: CDR1 SGHAT, CDR2 FQNNGV. CDR3 coding DNA: TGTGCCAGCAGCCCCCGACAGGGTCTAAACACTGAAGCTTTCTTT. Amino acids: CASSPRQGLNTEAFF.

This clone turned up a few times. This chain connects TRBV19 to TRBJ2-5, with D possibly being TRBD1 or TRBD2 (6 bases each). Germline CDR1 is LNHDA and CDR2 is SQIVND (reference sequence). Trimming left V 5 bases short and J 4 bases short, with 14 bases between. The CDR3 runs to 14 residues. In DNA form, the CDR3 reads TGTGCCAGTAGTCCCACGGGGGCCCGAGAGACCCAGTACTTC. Translation gives CASSPTGARETQYF.

This clone appeared once. The chain is built from TRBV7-6 and TRBJ2-7; D gene uncertain. V lost 4 bases and J lost 0, with 10 bases in between. Germline lookup yields CDR1 SGHVS and CDR2 FNYEAQ. This CDR3 has 14 amino acids. The CDR3 sequence is CASSSFSSSYEQYF. Written as DNA, the CDR3 is TGTGCCAGCAGCTCCTTTAGCTCCTCCTACGAGCAGTACTTC.

The chain carries TRBV28 and TRBJ1-4; no clear D gene. The germline gives CDR1 MDHEN, CDR2 SYDVKM. CDR3 length: 11 amino acids. The V end lost 9 bases, the J end lost 4 bases, and 6 bases lay between the germline ends. Here the CDR3 DNA reads TGTGCCAGTGCCCGTAATGAAAAACTGTTTTTT. This translates into CASARNEKLFF.

The chain uses TRBV9 and TRBJ2-3; D uncertain. Trimming removed 3 bases from V and 0 bases from J, with 14 bases in between. This CDR3 has 16 amino acids. Germline V gene data show CDR1 as SGDLS and CDR2 as YYNGEE. As DNA, the CDR3 is TGTGCCAGCAGCGCCCCGGTCAGTGCCAGCACAGATACGCAGTATTTT. Translated, it gives CASSAPVSASTDTQYF.

The chain employs TRBV19 and TRBJ2-3; TRBD2 aligns across 7 bases. Trimming took 5 bases from V and 5 from J; bases not matched to a gene: 13. The germline V gene encodes CDR1 LNHDA and CDR2 SQIVND (reference sequence). The CDR3 has 16 amino acids. CDR3 loop: CASSGGSRISKDTQYF. CDR3 DNA: TGTGCCAGTAGTGGCGGGAGCCGTATTTCAAAAGATACGCAGTATTTT.

The chain uses TRBV5-1 and TRBJ2-1, with D perhaps being TRBD1 or TRBD2 (6 bases each). Germline CDR1 reads SGHRS; CDR2 reads YFSETQ. This CDR3 comprises 15 residues. V shed 0 bases and J shed 7 bases, with 14 bases lying between them. CDR3 DNA: TGCGCCAGCAGCTTGGCGGGGGCCCTCGGGAATGAGCAGTTCTTC. Translated: CASSLAGALGNEQFF.

The chain carries TRBV2 and TRBJ2-5, with D possibly matching TRBD1 (6 bases). The CDR3 runs to 13 residues. The V end was cut by 4 bases, the J end by 3 bases, with 9 bases between. Per the germline V gene, CDR1 is SNHLY and CDR2 is FYNNEI. CDR3: CASSVQGKETQYF. DNA of the CDR3: TGTGCCAGCAGTGTCCAGGGGAAAGAGACCCAGTACTTC. Complete variable domain (other parts from reference TRBV2 and TRBJ2-5): EPEVTQTPSHQVTQMGQEVILRCVPISNHLYFYWYRQILGQKVEFLVSFYNNEISEKSEIFDDQFSVERPDGSNFTLKIRSTKLEDSAMYFCASSVQGKETQYFGPGTRLLVL.

The genes are TRBV5-4 and TRBJ1-1, with 12 positions matching TRBD1. In germline, CDR1 is SGHNT, CDR2 YYREEE (reference sequence). The J segment lost 11 bases and the V segment lost 0 bases, leaving 5 bases of the junction unmatched. The CDR3 extends over 14 amino acids. The CDR3 spells CASSLAGQGAYAFF. For the CDR3, the DNA is TGTGCCAGCAGCTTGGCGGGACAGGGGGCGTATGCTTTCTTT.

V usage is TRBV5-1 and J usage is TRBJ2-7; weak D call: TRBD2 (5 bases). The V gene lost 2 bases and the J gene lost 5 bases, with 20 bases spanning the gap. This CDR3 has 16 amino acids. The V gene's germline CDR1 is SGHRS and CDR2 YFSETQ. The CDR3 nucleotides read TGCGCCAGCAGCTTCCTCCCCTCGGGGTTTTCGGACGAGCAGTACTTC. It translates to CASSFLPSGFSDEQYF.

In DNA, the CDR3 is TGTGCCAGCAGCGTGGGGGCGGGGCCCGGGGAGCTGTTTTTT. It is translated as CASSVGAGPGELFF. The chain carries TRBV9 and TRBJ2-2; D is possibly TRBD1 or TRBD2 (6 bases each). Looked up from germline, CDR1 is SGDLS and CDR2 is YYNGEE. CDR3 size: 14 residues. V lost 2 bases and J lost 6, with 11 bases in between.

The V gene is TRBV5-4, the J gene TRBJ2-2, with a weak D call TRBD2 (6 bases). Looked up from germline, CDR1 is SGHNT and CDR2 is YYREEE (reference sequence). The CDR3 has 16 amino acids. V was clipped by 4 bases and J by 7 bases, with 20 bases between them. CDR3 DNA: TGTGCCAGCAGCGCCGCCGGGAGCCTAGGTTTCGGGGAGCTGTTTTTT. It yields the protein CASSAAGSLGFGELFF.

The chain uses TRBV15 and TRBJ1-3; D not certain. Germline-derived CDR1 and CDR2 are LNHNV and YYDKDF (reference sequence). V was shortened by 7 bases and J by 0 bases, with 7 bases between the two germline ends. The length of the CDR3 is 13 residues. CDR3 sequence: CATKLNSGNTIYF. Here the CDR3 DNA reads TGTGCCACCAAGCTGAACTCTGGAAACACCATATATTTT.